These 32 T cell receptor beta chains originate from one sample sequenced in a study of blood T cells in healthy people across ages. Then a second PCR, running about 6 to 12 cycles, was carried out with a sample-barcoded 5' primer and a J-beta primer mix. TCRdb re-called the 5' RACE reads with MiXCR, one entry per CDR3 protein. Of around 1,500,000 distinct CDR3 sequences listed, around 39% are singletons. Sequenced material: blood. The receptors were gathered from a young woman in good health.

This clonotype showed up just a few times. The genes are TRBV21-1 and TRBJ2-1. TRBV21-1 is a pseudogene segment. This CDR3 spans 18 amino acids. The CDR3: CASSNHHMVAGAYNEQFF. DNA of the CDR3: TGTGCCAGCAGCAACCATCACATGGTAGCGGGCGCCTACAATGAGCAGTTCTTC.

The chain is built from TRBV28 and TRBJ2-2; D is perhaps TRBD1 (5 bases). The germline V gene encodes CDR1 MDHEN and CDR2 SYDVKM. V lost 6 bases and J lost 3, with 14 bases in between. The CDR3 spans 15 residues. This CDR3 reads CASRAGTRDTGELFF. CDR3 nucleotides: TGTGCCAGCAGGGCTGGAACCAGGGACACCGGGGAGCTGTTTTTT.

V is TRBV10-3 and J is TRBJ2-7; 13 bases fit TRBD2. J was trimmed by 11 bases and V by 4 bases; bases with no gene match: 8. Germline V gene lookup returns CDR1 ENHRY and CDR2 SYGVKD. CDR3 length: 14 amino acids. The CDR3 sequence: CAISAGLAGELEYF. CDR3 sequence (DNA): TGTGCCATCAGTGCTGGACTAGCGGGAGAGTTGGAGTACTTC.

There are a few counts of this clonotype. The chain employs TRBV2 and TRBJ1-1; no clear D gene. This CDR3 spans 13 amino acids. Trimming removed 8 bases from V and 0 bases from J, with 10 bases in between. Germline V CDR1 and CDR2: SNHLY, FYNNEI. In DNA form, the CDR3 reads TGTGCCAGCGGAGAGGAGGTGAACACTGAAGCTTTCTTT. Encoded protein: CASGEEVNTEAFF. Full variable domain (remainder filled in from reference TRBV2 and TRBJ1-1): EPEVTQTPSHQVTQMGQEVILRCVPISNHLYFYWYRQILGQKVEFLVSFYNNEISEKSEIFDDQFSVERPDGSNFTLKIRSTKLEDSAMYFCASGEEVNTEAFFGQGTRLTVV.

The V and J genes are TRBV4-1 and TRBJ2-3, with TRBD2 matching 14 bases. The CDR3 length is 20 residues. The V gene's germline CDR1 is MGHRA and CDR2 YSYEKL. V shed 2 bases and J 5 bases; nucleotides not matched to a gene: 15. The CDR3 DNA reads as TGCGCCAGCAGCCAATCAGCCGGGACTAGCGGGGGCGGGCTGCTAGATACGCAGTATTTT. Its translation: CASSQSAGTSGGGLLDTQYF.

The chain has TRBV20-1 and TRBJ2-1; 7 bases are a match to TRBD1. CDR3 length: 16 amino acids. The germline V gene encodes CDR1 DFQATT and CDR2 SNEGSKA (reference sequence). Unmatched junction bases numbered 14, after V lost 0 bases and J lost 9 bases. CDR3 sequence (DNA): TGCAGTGCTAGAGACAAAACCAGACAGGGTCGAAGTGAGCAGTTCTTC. Its translation: CSARDKTRQGRSEQFF.

As DNA, the CDR3 is TGTGCCAGCAGCTCCCGTCCGGGGCAAGAGACCCAGTACTTC. Its translation is CASSSRPGQETQYF. The rearrangement links TRBV7-2 to TRBJ2-5; weak D call: TRBD2 (5 bases). Trimming removed 4 bases at V and 2 bases at J, with 11 bases between. The length of the CDR3 is 14 residues. CDR1 and CDR2 from the germline V gene are SGHTA and FQGNSA.

The J gene is TRBJ1-1, the V gene TRBV20-1; no definite D call. CDR3 length: 13 amino acids. Germline loops: CDR1 DFQATT, CDR2 SNEGSKA (reference sequence). Trimming cost V 2 bases and J 3 bases, with 10 bases left between them. CDR3 DNA: TGCAGTGCTAGATGGGGTCGGTACACTGAAGCTTTCTTT. Its translation: CSARWGRYTEAFF.

In DNA form, the CDR3 reads TGTGCCAGCAGTGAAAAGGCCTCGGGAGCAACACCCCTCCACTTT. Its translation is CASSEKASGATPLHF. The V and J genes are TRBV6-1 and TRBJ1-6; D gene ambiguous. The germline V and J ends were trimmed by 2 bases and 11 bases, with 16 bases remaining between them. From germline, CDR1 is MNHNS and CDR2 SASEGT. The CDR3 is 15 amino acids.

The chain recombines TRBV12-3 or TRBV12-4 with TRBJ1-3; D gene unclear. V lost 6 bases and J lost 4, with 7 bases in between. This CDR3 is built from 12 residues. This CDR3 reads CASSLKGNTIYF. The CDR3 bases are TGTGCCAGCAGCCTTAAGGGAAACACCATATATTTT.

V gene TRBV5-1 combines with J gene TRBJ2-7, with 10 bases lining up with TRBD2. CDR3 length: 16 residues. CDR1 is SGHRS, CDR2 YFSETQ, per germline. V gave up 4 bases and J gave up 0 bases; unmatched junction bases: 7. The CDR3 loop is CASSTGLALSSYEQYF. CDR3 nucleotides: TGCGCCAGCAGCACGGGACTAGCGCTCAGCTCCTACGAGCAGTACTTC.

This clonotype was seen a handful of times. The chain combines TRBV28 with TRBJ2-4; TRBD2 matches 8 bases. CDR1 and CDR2 (germline): MDHEN, SYDVKM. V dropped 5 bases and J dropped 0; count of bases not matched to a gene: 3. This CDR3 comprises 15 residues. Written as DNA, the CDR3 is TGTGCCAGCAGTGATGCGGGGGGAGCCAAAAACATTCAGTACTTC. Encoded protein: CASSDAGGAKNIQYF.

The J gene is TRBJ2-7, the V gene TRBV4-1; no definite D call. The CDR3 is 14 residues long. Between the trimmed V and J ends, which lost 0 bases and 5 bases, there was a span of 11 bases. Germline values: CDR1 MGHRA, CDR2 YSYEKL. CDR3 nucleotide sequence: TGCGCCAGCAGCCAAGATTTAAGCTTGAACGAGCAGTACTTC. Protein sequence: CASSQDLSLNEQYF.

V and J are TRBV6-1 and TRBJ1-4; 7 bases align to TRBD1. V dropped 0 bases and J dropped 0; count of bases not matched to a gene: 10. The CDR3 length is 19 residues. CDR1 and CDR2 (germline): MNHNS, SASEGT. The CDR3 DNA follows: TGTGCCAGCAGTGAAGCGATCCGCGGACAGGCTGCAACTAATGAAAAACTGTTTTTT. This sequence encodes CASSEAIRGQAATNEKLFF.

To note about this clonotype: One end of the junction fails to match germline, which may point to a read error. V gene TRBV10-3 combines with J gene TRBJ1-5; D might be TRBD1 (5 bases). CDR3 length: 16 residues. Germline V lookup: CDR1 ENHRY, CDR2 SYGVKD. The CDR3 here is CAISARDSGGNQPQHF. The CDR3 bases are TGTGCCATCAGCGCCCGGGACTCCGGAGGCAATCAGCCACAGCATTTT.

Concerning this clonotype itself: A read error is likely, as this CDR3 ends without the conserved phenylalanine or tryptophan. The chain links TRBV30 to TRBJ2-3; D call uncertain. This CDR3 is built from 14 residues. The V gene lost 0 bases and the J gene lost 1 base, with 8 bases spanning the gap. Germline assignment: CDR1 GTSNPN and CDR2 SVGIG (reference sequence). The CDR3 DNA is TGTGCCTGGAGTGTTGAGGTTCGCACAGATACGCAGTATTCT. Translated, it gives CAWSVEVRTDTQYS.

V and J are TRBV5-1 and TRBJ1-1, with 9 bases matching TRBD1. V trimming: 4 bases; J trimming: 0 bases; junction bases outside the gene matches: 7. This CDR3 contains 16 residues. CDR1 is SGHRS, CDR2 YFSETQ, per germline. The CDR3 loop reads CASSPPGQGMNTEAFF. The CDR3 DNA sequence: TGCGCCAGCAGCCCTCCGGGACAGGGTATGAACACTGAAGCTTTCTTT.

This chain connects TRBV6-6 to TRBJ1-1; no clear D. The CDR3 extends over 12 amino acids. Germline CDR1 is MNHNY and CDR2 is SVGAGI (reference sequence). The germline V and J ends were trimmed by 6 bases and 3 bases, with 8 bases remaining between them. CDR3 sequence: CASRRIDTEAFF. The CDR3 coding sequence is TGTGCCAGCAGGCGAATAGACACTGAAGCTTTCTTT.

This clonotype was recorded a few times. CDR3 sequence reads: CASSSRQAEKLFF. The CDR3 coding sequence is TGTGCCAGCAGCTCTAGACAGGCTGAAAAACTGTTTTTT. The chain joins TRBV11-2 to TRBJ1-4, with a weak D call TRBD1 (6 bases). Trimming took off 4 bases at V and 7 bases at J, with 10 bases between the two ends. CDR3 length: 13 amino acids. Germline CDR1 and CDR2: SGHAT and FQNNGV.

The CDR3 reads CASSEQGMGAEAFF. DNA of the CDR3: TGTGCCAGCAGTGAGCAGGGGATGGGGGCTGAAGCTTTCTTT. This chain connects TRBV6-1 to TRBJ1-1, with a tentative D call TRBD1 (6 bases). The CDR3 extends over 14 amino acids. CDR1 is MNHNS and CDR2 is SASEGT in the germline V gene. The V end was cut by 3 bases, the J end by 6 bases, with 14 bases between.

The chain has TRBV7-2 and TRBJ2-5; 12 bases fit TRBD1. The CDR3 totals 15 residues. V was pared by 1 base and J by 11 bases, with 8 bases of the junction left unmatched. Germline V lookup: CDR1 SGHTA, CDR2 FQGNSA. CDR3 sequence: CASSLEGDRGLEQYF. CDR3 coding DNA: TGTGCCAGCAGCTTAGAGGGGGACAGGGGGCTTGAGCAGTACTTC.

In this sample, this clonotype turned up a few times. The J gene is TRBJ1-4, the V gene TRBV7-9; 9 nucleotides align to TRBD1. The germline V gene encodes CDR1 SEHNR and CDR2 FQNEAQ (reference sequence). This CDR3 is 16 amino acids long. The V gene end was trimmed by 0 bases and the J gene end by 6 bases; junction bases not matched to a gene: 5. Here the CDR3 reads CASSLALGTGYEKLFF. In DNA form, the CDR3 reads TGTGCCAGCAGCTTAGCGCTTGGGACAGGGTATGAAAAACTGTTTTTT.

J is TRBJ2-7 and V is TRBV7-9; D unresolved. Germline loops: CDR1 SEHNR, CDR2 FQNEAQ (reference sequence). The ends were cut back, 0 bases at V and 3 bases at J, with 12 bases in the middle. The CDR3 has 15 amino acids. Here the CDR3 DNA reads TGTGCCAGCAGCTTAGCCAAGGACCTCCTCTACGAGCAGTACTTC. Translating gives CASSLAKDLLYEQYF.

This sequence joins TRBV20-1 and TRBJ2-1; 14 nucleotides align to TRBD2. The trim removed 0 bases at V and 7 bases at J, leaving 20 bases unmatched. The germline CDR1 and CDR2 sequences are DFQATT and SNEGSKA (reference sequence). This CDR3 is 21 amino acids long. The CDR3 DNA follows: TGCAGTGCTAGAGATCGACCGACCGGGACTAGCGGGAGAAGCCGGTGGAATGAGCAGTTCTTC. Protein: CSARDRPTGTSGRSRWNEQFF.

The CDR3 loop is CASSEVAGRLSEAFF. Here the CDR3 DNA reads TGTGCCAGCAGTGAGGTTGCCGGCAGGCTCTCTGAAGCTTTCTTT. The chain employs TRBV6-1 and TRBJ1-1; D remains ambiguous. The V end lost 3 bases, the J end lost 6 bases, and 17 bases lay between the germline ends. CDR1 is MNHNS and CDR2 is SASEGT in the germline V gene. This CDR3 is 15 amino acids long.

In its sample, this clonotype was seen a few times. This chain connects TRBV20-1 to TRBJ2-7; D unresolved. CDR3 length: 13 residues. Trimming took off 7 bases at V and 0 bases at J, with 13 bases between the two ends. Looked up from germline, CDR1 is DFQATT and CDR2 is SNEGSKA (reference sequence). The CDR3 sequence: CSVVGPSSYEQYF. CDR3 DNA: TGCAGTGTCGTCGGGCCGAGCTCCTACGAGCAGTACTTC.

This clonotype was seen a handful of times. The V gene is TRBV9, the J gene TRBJ2-5; TRBD2 matches at 7 bases. The end of the DNA fits TRBJ2-7 better, so the J call may be wrong. CDR1 and CDR2 (germline): SGDLS, YYNGEE. CDR3 length equals 15 residues. The CDR3 loop is CASSPRRSGIYEQYF. As DNA, the CDR3 is TGTGCCAGCAGCCCCCGGAGGAGCGGGATCTACGAGCAGTACTTC.

The chain links TRBV6-1 to TRBJ1-2, with D hard to call. The germline V gene has CDR1 MNHNS and CDR2 SASEGT. Trimming pared 0 bases from V and 10 bases from J, leaving 15 bases between. The CDR3 runs to 14 residues. The CDR3, as DNA: TGTGCCAGCAGTGAAGCGCTGACATCGGGTTTCTACACCTTC. Encoded protein: CASSEALTSGFYTF.

This clonotype has a handful of counts. This chain links TRBV7-9 with TRBJ1-2; 8 bases match TRBD1. Unmatched junction bases numbered 10, after V lost 5 bases and J lost 2 bases. This CDR3 has 16 residues. Germline CDR1 is SEHNR and CDR2 is FQNEAQ (reference sequence). The CDR3 DNA is TGTGCCAGCAGCCTATATGCAGGGGGCACAAACTATGGCTACACCTTC. Protein product: CASSLYAGGTNYGYTF.

A few counts support this clonotype. The chain links TRBV18 to TRBJ2-7; D is undetermined. Trimming pared 5 bases from V and 2 bases from J, leaving 13 bases between. This CDR3 spans 14 amino acids. Germline V gene data show CDR1 as KGHSH and CDR2 as LQKENI. CDR3 region: CASSSNTDAYEQYF. The CDR3 DNA follows: TGTGCCAGCTCAAGTAACACAGACGCCTACGAGCAGTACTTC.

The chain uses TRBV20-1 and TRBJ2-3, with D unclear. CDR3 length: 13 residues. Germline loops: CDR1 DFQATT, CDR2 SNEGSKA (reference sequence). V lost 5 bases, J lost 6 bases, and 15 bases lay in between. The CDR3 nucleotides are TGCAGTGCTCACGACCCTCGATCCGATACGCAGTATTTT. It codes for CSAHDPRSDTQYF.

The table lists this clonotype with a few counts. V usage is TRBV2 and J usage is TRBJ2-5; D possibly matches TRBD1 or TRBD2 (5 bases each). The DNA end favors TRBJ2-7, so the J call may be wrong. The length of the CDR3 is 12 residues. Germline V gene sequence: CDR1 SNHLY, CDR2 FYNNEI. The CDR3 protein is CASSGDAYEQYF. CDR3 in DNA: TGTGCCAGCAGTGGGGACGCCTACGAGCAGTACTTC.